Each of the 3 T cell receptor beta chains below was sequenced from the same sample in a study of blood T cells in healthy people across ages. Alongside a J-beta primer mix, a sample-barcoded 5' primer served in a second PCR lasting about 7 to 11 cycles. Via MiXCR, TCRdb re-called the 5' RACE reads, giving one row per CDR3 protein. This sample carries fewer than 1.5 million distinct CDR3 sequences, 42% of them seen once, and the ten largest clones take under 8%. The sample taken for sequencing was blood. Every receptor here comes from a woman aged 18-29 years in good health.

This clonotype appeared once. The rearrangement uses TRBV20-1 and TRBJ1-1, with D unresolved. Germline loops: CDR1 DFQATT, CDR2 SNEGSKA (reference sequence). The CDR3 sequence is 10 residues long. V was cut by 5 bases and J by 6 bases, with 7 bases left in between. The CDR3 loop is CSAAPPEAFF. For the CDR3, the DNA is TGCAGTGCTGCTCCACCTGAAGCTTTCTTT.

This chain connects TRBV6-6 to TRBJ1-2, with TRBD1 identical over 10 bases. V was pared by 2 bases and J by 0 bases, with 3 bases of the junction left unmatched. Germline V gene lookup returns CDR1 MNHNY and CDR2 SVGAGI (reference sequence). The CDR3 extends over 16 amino acids. Here the CDR3 reads CASSYPGQGANYGYTF. CDR3 bases: TGTGCCAGCAGTTACCCCGGACAGGGGGCTAACTATGGCTACACCTTC.

This clonotype appeared a single time. The chain couples TRBV12-3 or TRBV12-4 to TRBJ1-2; D ambiguous. Trimming stripped 6 bases from V and 4 bases from J, with 15 bases between. CDR3 length: 14 amino acids. CDR3 amino acids: CASRDGGGSYGYTF. The CDR3 nucleotides are TGTGCCAGCAGGGATGGAGGCGGGAGCTATGGCTACACCTTC.